These T cell receptor beta chains were read from a single sample in a study of T-cell memory formation after mild COVID-19. In TCRdb, the 5' RACE reads were re-called with MiXCR into one record per CDR3 protein. Altogether 100,000 to 150,000 distinct CDR3 sequences are present, roughly 6% being singletons, with the ten largest covering 2.2%. Sequenced: PBMCs or a T cell subset sorted from them (not recorded which). Source of these receptors: an adult woman who had mild COVID-19 (a few samples of this study predate the infection). Cell type and time point are not known. Both conserved end residues are part of each CDR3. The D gene is left open where the match is weak. Rows give clone size only sometimes, using once, few, many, or a class for an expanded clone.

j_call: TRBJ1-1; d_call: .; v_call: TRBV20-1; clone_size: .; cdr3_aa: CSARRGGNTEAFF; cdr3_nt: TGCAGTGCCCGCCGGGGGGGGAACACTGAAGCTTTCTTT
j_call: TRBJ2-1; d_call: .; v_call: TRBV7-2; clone_size: many; cdr3_aa: CASSTYNEQFF; cdr3_nt: TGTGCCAGCAGCACATACAATGAGCAGTTCTTC
j_call: TRBJ2-1; d_call: TRBD2; v_call: TRBV5-4; clone_size: few; cdr3_aa: CASGNSGGNEQFF; cdr3_nt: TGTGCCAGCGGCAATAGCGGGGGAAATGAGCAGTTCTTC
j_call: TRBJ1-2; d_call: TRBD1; v_call: TRBV19; clone_size: few; cdr3_aa: CASSRDRVGNYGYTF; cdr3_nt: TGTGCCAGTAGTAGGGACAGGGTTGGAAACTATGGCTACACCTTC
j_call: TRBJ2-7; d_call: .; v_call: TRBV7-8; clone_size: few; cdr3_aa: CASSLAPSRVGFSYEQYF; cdr3_nt: TGTGCCAGCAGCTTAGCCCCCTCTCGGGTGGGGTTCTCCTACGAGCAGTACTTC
j_call: TRBJ1-2; d_call: .; v_call: TRBV9; clone_size: many; cdr3_aa: CASSVDGYGYTF; cdr3_nt: TGTGCCAGCAGCGTAGACGGTTATGGCTACACCTTC
j_call: TRBJ2-1; d_call: TRBD2; v_call: TRBV12-3/TRBV12-4; clone_size: many; cdr3_aa: CASRATSGVYNEQFF; cdr3_nt: TGTGCCAGCAGGGCAACTAGCGGAGTTTACAATGAGCAGTTCTTC
j_call: TRBJ2-3; d_call: .; v_call: TRBV7-2; clone_size: many; cdr3_aa: CASSPQNLHTDTQYF; cdr3_nt: TGTGCCAGCAGCCCCCAAAATCTCCACACAGATACGCAGTATTTT
j_call: TRBJ2-5; d_call: .; v_call: TRBV18; clone_size: many; cdr3_aa: CASSGGSEETQYF; cdr3_nt: TGTGCCAGCTCAGGGGGCTCAGAAGAGACCCAGTACTTC
j_call: TRBJ2-3; d_call: .; v_call: TRBV3-1; clone_size: .; cdr3_aa: CASSQGERTRYF; cdr3_nt: TGTGCCAGCAGCCAAGGGGAAAGGACTCGGTATTTT
j_call: TRBJ2-3; d_call: .; v_call: TRBV6-5; clone_size: many; cdr3_aa: CASKGRWSDTQYF; cdr3_nt: TGTGCCAGCAAAGGGAGGTGGTCGGATACGCAGTATTTT
j_call: TRBJ2-1; d_call: TRBD2; v_call: TRBV24-1; clone_size: .; cdr3_aa: CATSDLLAGSYNEQFF; cdr3_nt: TGTGCCACCAGTGATTTGCTAGCGGGGTCCTACAATGAGCAGTTCTTC
j_call: TRBJ1-5; d_call: TRBD1; v_call: TRBV7-2; clone_size: .; cdr3_aa: CASSRTGLSNQPQHF; cdr3_nt: TGTGCCAGCAGCCGGACAGGGCTAAGCAATCAGCCCCAGCATTTT
j_call: TRBJ2-2; d_call: .; v_call: TRBV5-1; clone_size: few; cdr3_aa: CASRGGELFF; cdr3_nt: TGCGCCAGCAGGGGAGGGGAGCTGTTTTTT
j_call: TRBJ2-1; d_call: .; v_call: TRBV7-3; clone_size: .; cdr3_aa: CASSLTGANYNEQFF; cdr3_nt: TGTGCCAGCAGCTTAACCGGGGCCAACTACAATGAGCAGTTCTTC
j_call: TRBJ1-1; d_call: .; v_call: TRBV7-3; clone_size: few; cdr3_aa: CASSPAAGTFGAFF; cdr3_nt: TGTGCCAGCAGCCCCGCCGCAGGGACATTCGGAGCTTTCTTT
j_call: TRBJ2-7; d_call: .; v_call: TRBV6-2/TRBV6-3; clone_size: few; cdr3_aa: CASSFTRPGNTYEQYF; cdr3_nt: TGTGCCAGCAGTTTTACTCGGCCCGGAAATACCTACGAGCAGTACTTC
j_call: TRBJ2-2; d_call: TRBD1; v_call: TRBV6-1; clone_size: .; cdr3_aa: CASCRQGRSGELFF; cdr3_nt: TGTGCCAGCTGCCGACAGGGGAGGTCCGGGGAGCTGTTTTTT
j_call: TRBJ2-5; d_call: .; v_call: TRBV12-3/TRBV12-4; clone_size: .; cdr3_aa: CASSTERVQETQYF; cdr3_nt: TGTGCCAGCAGTACCGAGAGGGTGCAAGAGACCCAGTACTTC
j_call: TRBJ2-7; d_call: .; v_call: TRBV3-1; clone_size: few; cdr3_aa: CASSPRRGGYEQYF; cdr3_nt: TGTGCCAGCAGCCCGCGGAGGGGGGGTTACGAGCAGTACTTC
j_call: TRBJ2-5; d_call: TRBD1; v_call: TRBV7-9; clone_size: few; cdr3_aa: CASSPRRDRQETQYF; cdr3_nt: TGTGCCAGCAGCCCAAGACGGGACAGACAAGAGACCCAGTACTTC